The next 28 T cell receptor beta chains were all read from a single sample in a study of CD8+ T cells in alopecia areata. TCR sequencing used cDNA made by reverse transcription of extracted RNA. Profiling relied on immunoSEQ multiplex PCR, and the TCRdb table lists in-frame clones only, not all of them. The data contain 100,000 to 140,000 clones, 84% of them singletons. Described treatment: oral pan-JAK inhibitor, 5-10 mg twice daily. The sequencing here drew on CD8+ T cells sorted from blood, taken at week 24, from a patient treated with tofacitinib. These receptors were collected from a human donor with alopecia areata.

The J gene is TRBJ2-1, the V gene TRBV10-3; D remains unclear. CDR1 and CDR2 from the germline V gene are ENHRY and SYGVKD. The CDR3 contains 9 residues. Trimming took 11 bases from V and 4 from J, leaving 3 bases between them. The CDR3 sequence is CASYNEQFF. The CDR3 DNA sequence: TGTGCCTCATACAATGAGCAGTTCTTC.

The CDR3 reads CASSLNRQSQQANVLTF. The CDR3 nucleotides read TGTGCCAGCAGCTTAAACAGACAGTCCCAACAGGCCAACGTCCTGACTTTC. This chain connects TRBV5-5 to TRBJ2-6; tentative D call: TRBD1 (5 bases). The CDR3 loop spans 17 amino acids. Germline loops: CDR1 SGHKS, CDR2 YYEKEE (reference sequence). Trimming cost V 2 bases and J 6 bases, with 18 bases left between them.

The V call is TRBV13, the J call TRBJ2-4; D is possibly TRBD2 (5 bases). Germline-derived CDR1 and CDR2 are PRHDT and FYEKMQ (reference sequence). CDR3 length: 14 amino acids. V lost 3 bases and J 8 bases, leaving 14 bases between the germline ends. The CDR3 bases are TGTGCCAGCAGCTTCCGACGGGGTGGAGACATTCAGTACTTC. Translating it yields CASSFRRGGDIQYF.

This clone occurred once. V is TRBV4-1 and J is TRBJ2-7; D might be TRBD2 (6 bases). V was clipped by 5 bases and J by 4 bases, with 12 bases between them. Per the germline V gene, CDR1 is MGHRA and CDR2 is YSYEKL. This CDR3 spans 13 amino acids. The CDR3, as DNA: TGCGCCAGCAGCGCTGGGGCGGGGTACGAGCAGTACTTC. Translated, it gives CASSAGAGYEQYF.

This clone was picked up a small number of times. The chain recombines TRBV6-1 with TRBJ1-1, with TRBD1 matching 7 bases. Germline V lookup: CDR1 MNHNS, CDR2 SASEGT. The CDR3 spans 13 residues. The V segment lost 10 bases and the J segment 5 bases; nucleotides outside the gene matches: 10. CDR3 loop: CATDRAGRTEAFF. The CDR3 DNA reads as TGTGCCACCGACAGGGCAGGAAGGACTGAAGCTTTCTTT.

CDR3 sequence reads: CASSPLDTNTGELFF. DNA for the CDR3: TGCGCCAGCAGCCCCCTCGACACTAACACCGGGGAGCTGTTTTTT. This chain joins TRBV4-1 and TRBJ2-2; D gene uncertain. Germline V CDR1 and CDR2: MGHRA, YSYEKL. The CDR3 has 15 amino acids. The ends were cut back, 4 bases at V and 2 bases at J, with 11 bases in the middle.

The CDR3 DNA sequence: TGTGCCACCAGGGGTAAAACGGGAGCCACAGATACGCAGTATTTT. This gives the protein CATRGKTGATDTQYF. This chain joins TRBV2 and TRBJ2-3; D may match TRBD1 or TRBD2 (6 bases each). Germline-derived CDR1 and CDR2 are SNHLY and FYNNEI. Trimming pared 10 bases from V and 2 bases from J, leaving 19 bases between. The CDR3 is made up of 15 amino acids.

The chain uses TRBV4-3 and TRBJ1-5; D is perhaps TRBD1 (6 bases). Germline CDR1 is LGHNA and CDR2 is YSLEER. This CDR3 spans 16 amino acids. Trimming took off 0 bases at V and 5 bases at J, with 14 bases between the two ends. CDR3 region: CASSQDLAGAHQPQHF. The DNA of the CDR3 is TGCGCCAGCAGCCAAGATTTAGCAGGGGCGCATCAGCCCCAGCATTTT.

This chain uses TRBV7-2 with TRBJ2-3; maybe TRBD2 (6 bases). The ends were cut back, 7 bases at V and 1 base at J, with 12 bases in the middle. The CDR3 is 14 residues long. Per germline, CDR1 SGHTA and CDR2 FQGNSA. The CDR3 DNA is TGTGCCAGCACCGACGGGGGTCGCACAGATACGCAGTATTTT. Translation: CASTDGGRTDTQYF. Using reference TRBV7-2 and TRBJ2-3 for the parts outside the CDR3, the full variable domain is GAGVSQSPSNKVTEKGKDVELRCDPISGHTALYWYRQSLGQGLEFLIYFQGNSAPDKSGLPSDRFSAERTGGSVSTLTIQRTQQEDSAVYLCASTDGGRTDTQYFGPGTRLTVL.

Here the CDR3 reads CASSLGGAQGYTF. CDR3 DNA: TGTGCCAGCAGTTTAGGCGGGGCGCAGGGCTACACCTTC. The chain couples TRBV27 to TRBJ1-2; maybe TRBD1 (5 bases). Germline CDR1 MNHEY, CDR2 SMNVEV (reference sequence). The V end was cut by 2 bases, the J end by 8 bases, with 12 bases between. The CDR3 covers 13 residues.

CDR3 residues: CASSPPGAGGPGANVLTF. CDR3 nucleotides: TGCGCCAGCAGCCCACCCGGGGCAGGGGGCCCTGGGGCCAACGTCCTGACTTTC. The genes are TRBV5-1 and TRBJ2-6; 8 nucleotides match TRBD1. Germline CDR1 is SGHRS and CDR2 is YFSETQ. Germline trimming cut 4 bases from V and 2 bases from J; bases unmatched to any gene: 11. The CDR3 runs 18 residues.

This rearrangement joins TRBV6-5 to TRBJ1-5; D is unclear. V lost 0 bases and J lost 5, with 11 bases in between. CDR1 is MNHEY and CDR2 is SVGAGI in the germline V gene. The CDR3 is 15 amino acids. In DNA, the CDR3 is TGTGCCAGCAGTTACTCGGGCAGCTTACATCAGCCCCAGCATTTT. Protein sequence: CASSYSGSLHQPQHF.

The J gene is TRBJ2-7, the V gene TRBV29-1, with D perhaps matching TRBD1 (6 bases). The CDR3 covers 13 residues. Germline values: CDR1 SQVTM, CDR2 ANQGSEA. V lost 2 bases, J lost 2 bases, and 10 bases lay in between. In DNA, the CDR3 is TGCAGCGTTGAAATGGACAGTACCTACGAGCAGTACTTC. Translation: CSVEMDSTYEQYF.

DNA for the CDR3: TGTGCCAGCAGCTTGGTGGGACAGAACTACAATGAGCAGTTCTTC. Its protein is CASSLVGQNYNEQFF. This chain joins TRBV5-6 and TRBJ2-1; 7 bases are a match to TRBD1. The CDR3 spans 15 residues. The germline CDR1 and CDR2 sequences are SGHDT and YYEEEE. V shed 0 bases, J shed 3 bases, and the junction held 3 bases outside the gene matches.

This sequence joins TRBV7-8 and TRBJ2-7; no clear D. Trimming removed 6 bases from V and 0 bases from J, with 24 bases in between. Germline V gene sequence: CDR1 SGHVS, CDR2 FQNEAQ. CDR3 length: 18 amino acids. CDR3 in amino acids: CASRINLPRSRNSYEQYF. The CDR3 bases are TGTGCCAGCAGAATAAACCTGCCGCGCAGCAGAAACTCCTACGAGCAGTACTTC.

The rearrangement uses TRBV7-8 and TRBJ2-1; 10 bases are a match to TRBD2. The CDR3 is 15 residues long. Germline assignment: CDR1 SGHVS and CDR2 FQNEAQ. The ends lost 3 bases at V and 3 bases at J; junction bases unmatched: 2. CDR3 sequence: CASSFLAGDYNEQFF. CDR3 nucleotide sequence: TGTGCCAGCAGCTTCCTAGCGGGGGACTACAATGAGCAGTTCTTC. The variable domain in full, completed from reference TRBV7-8 and TRBJ2-1, reads GAGVSQSPRYKVAKRGQDVALRCDPISGHVSLFWYQQALGQGPEFLTYFQNEAQLDKSGLPSDRFFAERPEGSVSTLKIQRTQQEDSAVYLCASSFLAGDYNEQFFGPGTRLTVL.

CDR3 coding DNA: TGCGCCAGCAGCCGAGCCGGACAGGGACCCGATCGACTGTTTTTT. This gives the protein CASSRAGQGPDRLFF. The chain has TRBV4-1 and TRBJ1-4, with 8 bases matching TRBD1. Germline loops: CDR1 MGHRA, CDR2 YSYEKL. The junction had 14 bases not matched to a gene; V was cut back by 4 bases and J by 13 bases. The CDR3 loop spans 15 amino acids.

The V gene is TRBV27, the J gene TRBJ2-2; 10 nucleotides match TRBD1. V lost 1 base and J lost 3; bases outside the gene matches: 2. The CDR3 consists of 16 residues. Germline CDR1 MNHEY, CDR2 SMNVEV (reference sequence). CDR3 protein: CASSLLGTGDTGELFF. CDR3 bases: TGTGCCAGCAGTTTATTAGGGACAGGGGACACCGGGGAGCTGTTTTTT.

The chain uses TRBV7-6 and TRBJ2-1; D tentatively fits TRBD1 or TRBD2 (6 bases each). V was cut by 5 bases and J by 2 bases, with 16 bases left in between. The CDR3 is 16 amino acids. Germline V gene data show CDR1 as SGHVS and CDR2 as FNYEAQ. The CDR3 loop is CASSPQPRGPYNEQFF. In nucleotides, the CDR3 is TGTGCCAGCAGCCCACAACCACGGGGGCCCTACAATGAGCAGTTCTTC.

This clone turned up a few times. The chain has TRBV10-2 and TRBJ1-1, with D perhaps TRBD1 (6 bases). The V end was cut by 2 bases, the J end by 4 bases, with 8 bases between. Germline V gene data show CDR1 as WSHSY and CDR2 as SAAADI. CDR3 length equals 13 residues. The CDR3 DNA follows: TGCGCCAGCAGTGAGATCAGGGGCACTGAAGCTTTCTTT. Amino acids: CASSEIRGTEAFF.

The chain uses TRBV19 and TRBJ2-1; 9 positions agree with TRBD1. The CDR3 runs to 13 residues. V gave up 6 bases and J gave up 6 bases; unmatched junction bases: 3. Germline V gene lookup returns CDR1 LNHDA and CDR2 SQIVND (reference sequence). The CDR3 nucleotides are TGTGCCAGTAGCGGGACAGGGTTCAATGAGCAGTTCTTC. Residues: CASSGTGFNEQFF.

This clone has just a few counts. The chain combines TRBV6-5 with TRBJ2-7; D unclear. CDR3 length: 11 amino acids. Per the germline V gene, CDR1 is MNHEY and CDR2 is SVGAGI. V was pared by 5 bases and J by 3 bases, with 5 bases between. In DNA form, the CDR3 reads TGTGCCAGCAGTGGAAGCTACGAGCAGTACTTC. Amino acid sequence: CASSGSYEQYF.

The genes are TRBV27 and TRBJ1-6; D gene uncertain. Germline V gene lookup returns CDR1 MNHEY and CDR2 SMNVEV (reference sequence). CDR3 length: 13 residues. V was pared by 0 bases and J by 5 bases, with 2 bases between. CDR3 sequence (DNA): TGTGCCAGCAGTTTATCGAATAATTCACCCCTCCACTTT. Protein sequence: CASSLSNNSPLHF.

This clone was recorded once. The chain combines TRBV13 with TRBJ1-2; TRBD1 matches 7 bases. The CDR3 has 15 amino acids. Germline V CDR1 and CDR2: PRHDT, FYEKMQ (reference sequence). V gave up 4 bases and J gave up 4 bases; unmatched junction bases: 9. Here the CDR3 reads CASSSALGDSYGYTF. CDR3 in DNA: TGTGCCAGCAGCTCAGCATTGGGGGACAGCTATGGCTACACCTTC.

This rearrangement joins TRBV7-3 to TRBJ2-1; 9 bases line up with TRBD2. Germline loops: CDR1 SGHTA, CDR2 FQGTGA. V dropped 0 bases and J dropped 7; count of bases not matched to a gene: 4. The CDR3 has 15 amino acids. CDR3 in amino acids: CASSLTAGGTNEQFF. CDR3 DNA sequence: TGTGCCAGCAGCTTAACTGCGGGGGGGACAAATGAGCAGTTCTTC.

This clone was seen only once. This chain joins TRBV6-5 and TRBJ1-2; the D is unclear. V was cut by 0 bases and J by 4 bases, with 9 bases left in between. Per germline, CDR1 MNHEY and CDR2 SVGAGI. CDR3 length equals 14 residues. The CDR3 reads CASSYSGSSYGYTF. CDR3 coding DNA: TGTGCCAGCAGTTACTCGGGCAGTTCCTATGGCTACACCTTC.

The CDR3 reads CASSDSYGYTF. In nucleotides, the CDR3 is TGTGCCAGCAGCGACAGCTATGGCTACACCTTC. The chain is built from TRBV11-1 and TRBJ1-2; the D gene is possibly TRBD1 (5 bases). From germline, CDR1 is SGHAT and CDR2 FQDESV (reference sequence). V shed 5 bases and J shed 4 bases, with 5 bases lying between them. The CDR3 is 11 residues long.

This rearrangement joins TRBV19 to TRBJ1-1; D unclear. The V and J ends lost 2 bases and 8 bases respectively, with 12 bases between them. CDR1 and CDR2 from the germline V gene are LNHDA and SQIVND (reference sequence). This CDR3 comprises 13 residues. CDR3 in amino acids: CASSILVNAEAFF. In DNA, the CDR3 is TGTGCCAGTAGTATATTAGTGAACGCGGAAGCTTTCTTT.